This TCR beta chain was captured by sequencing in a study of blood T cell repertoires in COVID-19. Study details: There were acute and convalescent COVID-19 samples, and they came from the United States, Italy and Spain. Sample material is recorded as cDNA or gDNA derived from T cells, B-cell-depleted T cells, or PBMCs.

In the original processing: Counts of nucleated cells, estimated from reference gene primer amplification, were obtained. Only in-frame clones appear in the TCRdb table, and some are missing; sequencing was by immunoSEQ multiplex PCR. From that table come the V and J calls and clone size; the DNA was used to work out D and trimming. The sample contains approximately 150,000 clones, approximately 86% of which appear only once. Deletions cut 5 bases from V and 1 base from J, with 11 bases between. The CDR3 is made up of 14 amino acids. The V gene's germline CDR1 is MDHEN and CDR2 SYDVKM. The clonotype comes from a man between 65 and 80 years old with acute or convalescent COVID-19. The chain links TRBV28 to TRBJ1-1; D uncertain. Sequencing was carried out using peripheral blood. CDR3 in amino acids: CASSPLRANTEAFF. DNA of the CDR3: TGTGCCAGCAGTCCCTTGCGCGCGAACACTGAAGCTTTCTTT.